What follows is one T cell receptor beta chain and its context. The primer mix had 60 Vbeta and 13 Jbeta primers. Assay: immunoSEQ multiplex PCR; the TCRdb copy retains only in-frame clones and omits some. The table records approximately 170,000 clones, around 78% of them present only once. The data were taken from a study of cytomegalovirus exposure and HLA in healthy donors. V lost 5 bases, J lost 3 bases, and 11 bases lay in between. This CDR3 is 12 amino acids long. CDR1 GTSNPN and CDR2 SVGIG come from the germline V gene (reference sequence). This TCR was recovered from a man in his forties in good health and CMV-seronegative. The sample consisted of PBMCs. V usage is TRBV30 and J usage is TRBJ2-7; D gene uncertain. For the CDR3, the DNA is TGTGCCTGGGAGAGCGTCCTCTACGAGCAGTACTTC. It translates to CAWESVLYEQYF. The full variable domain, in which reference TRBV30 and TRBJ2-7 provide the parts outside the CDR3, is SQTIHQWPATLVQPVGSPLSLECTVEGTSNPNLYWYRQAAGRGLQLLFYSVGIGQISSEVPQNLSASRPQDRQFILSSKKLLLSDSGFYLCAWESVLYEQYFGPGTRLTVT.